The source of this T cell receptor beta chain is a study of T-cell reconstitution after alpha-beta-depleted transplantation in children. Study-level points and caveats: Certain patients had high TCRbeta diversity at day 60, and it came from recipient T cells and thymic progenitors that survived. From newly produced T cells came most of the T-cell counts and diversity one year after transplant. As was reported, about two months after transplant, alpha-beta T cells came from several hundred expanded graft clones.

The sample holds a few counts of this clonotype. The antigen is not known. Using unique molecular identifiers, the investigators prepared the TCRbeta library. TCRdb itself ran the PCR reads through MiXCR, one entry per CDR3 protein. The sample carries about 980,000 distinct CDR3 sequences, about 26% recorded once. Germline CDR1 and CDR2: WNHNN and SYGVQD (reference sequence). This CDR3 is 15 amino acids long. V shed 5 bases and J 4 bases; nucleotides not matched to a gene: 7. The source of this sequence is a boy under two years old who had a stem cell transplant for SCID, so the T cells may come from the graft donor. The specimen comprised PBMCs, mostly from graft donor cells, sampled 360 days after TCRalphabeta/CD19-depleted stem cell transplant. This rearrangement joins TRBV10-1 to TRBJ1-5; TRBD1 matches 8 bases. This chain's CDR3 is CASSPHWDRNQPQHF. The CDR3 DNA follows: TGCGCCAGCAGTCCCCACTGGGACAGGAATCAGCCCCAGCATTTT.